This T cell receptor beta chain was sequenced for a study of PD-1 blockade in classical Hodgkin lymphoma. Germline V gene lookup returns CDR1 SGHVS and CDR2 FNYEAQ. V lost 1 base and J lost 4, with 26 bases in between. The CDR3 spans 19 residues. Relapse was seen in all patients after autologous stem cell transplantation, and brentuximab vedotin exposure was variable. Assay used: immunoSEQ multiplex PCR; TCRdb lists only in-frame clones, some missing. The table has approximately 79,000 clones, around 90% seen once; the top ten hold under 3%. The starting material was peripheral blood mononuclear cells (PBMCs), obtained before the second cycle of nivolumab. The chain employs TRBV7-6 and TRBJ2-7; D unclear. The TCR originated in a human donor with classical Hodgkin lymphoma. The CDR3 DNA is TGTGCCAGCAGCTTAGGGTCGGGTGTGGGATCTCCCTTCGGTTACGAGCAGTACTTC. It specifies CASSLGSGVGSPFGYEQYF.